The present T cell receptor (beta chain) was sequenced within a study of metastatic and nonmetastatic thyroid tumors. CDR3 length: 14 amino acids. Per the germline V gene, CDR1 is SGHTS and CDR2 is YDEGEE. V dropped 4 bases and J dropped 10; count of bases not matched to a gene: 10. TCRdb re-clonotyped the PCR reads via MiXCR. The data show 25,000 or so clones, about 15% seen once. Patients were all untreated before their thyroid surgery. This clone was detected many times. Sample: blood. This rearrangement joins TRBV5-8 to TRBJ1-1, with 10 bases fitting TRBD1. The clonotype was recovered from a male donor with papillary thyroid cancer or a benign thyroid nodule (not recorded which). Some clones in this sample may be carry-over from other donors' samples. The CDR3 here is CASSTEGQGTLAFF. In DNA, the CDR3 is TGTGCCAGCAGCACAGAGGGACAGGGGACCTTAGCTTTCTTT.